The 12 T cell receptor beta chains presented below share a single source sample, sequenced in a study of tumor-infiltrating lymphocytes in primary liver carcinoma. Production of TCR beta cDNA used 500 ng total RNA together with a constant-region primer. A slightly modified ARM-PCR protocol with three nested multiplex PCR rounds produced these TCR beta libraries. Researchers ran the first two PCR rounds for approximately 10 cycles each with TRBV1-TRBV30 forward primers and a C-beta reverse primer. TCRdb fed the multiplex PCR reads into MiXCR, producing one record per CDR3 protein. The data hold 80,000 to 100,000 distinct CDR3 sequences, with approximately 68% observed a single time. It was from approximately 20-30 mg of unsorted bulk tissue that RNA and DNA were co-extracted. Sequenced input: tumor-adjacent normal liver tissue. All receptors come from a man in his forties or fifties with primary liver carcinoma and hepatitis B virus infection.

In the case of this clonotype: It may be a read error: a sequence one base away is much more abundant. The chain is built from TRBV5-6 and TRBJ2-6; D tentatively fits TRBD1 or TRBD2 (6 bases each). V lost 6 bases, J lost 4 bases, and 14 bases lay in between. Germline CDR1 is SGHDT and CDR2 is YYEEEE. This CDR3 is built from 15 residues. CDR3 bases: TGTGCCAGCAACCGCGGGACATTCGGGGCCAACGTCCTGACTTTC. Translation: CASNRGTFGANVLTF.

CDR3 residues: CASSRHSGGSYEQYF. The CDR3 DNA follows: TGTGCCAGCAGCCGGCACTCGGGCGGGAGTTACGAGCAGTACTTC. The V gene is TRBV16, the J gene TRBJ2-7, with TRBD2 identical over 7 bases. Germline V gene lookup returns CDR1 KGHSY and CDR2 FQNENV. V dropped 4 bases and J dropped 4; count of bases not matched to a gene: 10. CDR3 length: 15 residues.

With respect to this clonotype: A much larger clone sits a single nucleotide away, making a read error possible. V gene TRBV7-8 combines with J gene TRBJ1-2; D unclear. CDR3 length equals 13 residues. The ends were cut back, 1 base at V and 8 bases at J, with 11 bases in the middle. Germline V CDR1 and CDR2: SGHVS, FQNEAQ. The CDR3 loop is CASSLVYGSGYTF. The CDR3 nucleotides read TGTGCCAGCAGCTTAGTCTATGGGTCCGGCTACACCTTC.

Of note for this clonotype: A read error is likely, as this CDR3 ends without the conserved phenylalanine or tryptophan. The DNA is omitted, as the CDR3 cannot be located on it reliably, and the CDR3 follows TCRdb's listing. J is TRBJ1-1 and V is TRBV12-3 or TRBV12-4. The CDR3 is 13 amino acids long, termini counted. This CDR3 reads CASRAGGKTEAFI.

Turning to this clonotype: Its ends do not fully match the called genes, so a read error is possible. This sequence joins TRBV12-3 or TRBV12-4 and TRBJ2-7; 8 nucleotides agree with TRBD2. The CDR3 contains 12 residues. CDR3 residues: CAISGLAYGQYF. CDR3 nucleotide sequence: TGTGCCATCAGTGGACTAGCCTACGGGCAGTACTTC.

About this clonotype: Relative to the germline gene, one junction end is altered; a read error may explain this. Here the CDR3 DNA reads TGTGCCAGTAGTTACCTCAGCGGGCCCTACTACGAGCAGCACTTC. It yields the protein CASSYLSGPYYEQHF. The V gene is TRBV19, the J gene TRBJ2-7; tentative D call: TRBD2 (6 bases). Germline loops: CDR1 LNHDA, CDR2 SQIVND (reference sequence). There are 15 residues in the CDR3.

The CDR3 nucleotides read TGTGCCAGCAGCTTGCTAGCGGGAGGGCCGGTAAATGAGCAGTTCTTC. Protein: CASSLLAGGPVNEQFF. V usage is TRBV7-8 and J usage is TRBJ2-1, with 12 bases aligning to TRBD2. The CDR3 is 16 amino acids. The germline CDR1 and CDR2 sequences are SGHVS and FQNEAQ. Trimming at V came to 3 bases and at J to 7 bases, leaving 7 bases not matched to a gene.

About this clonotype itself: Because it lacks the conserved phenylalanine or tryptophan at the end, this CDR3 is likely a read error. V is TRBV29-1 and J is TRBJ1-1, with D unclear. Germline V gene lookup returns CDR1 SQVTM and CDR2 ANQGSEA. The V and J ends lost 6 bases and 1 base respectively, with 15 bases between them. CDR3 length: 14 residues. As DNA, the CDR3 is TGCAGCGTCCTAGTAGGCTCCCGGAACACTGAAGCTTTCTGT. Amino acid sequence: CSVLVGSRNTEAFC.

A word on this clonotype: The junction shows a germline mismatch at one end, possibly a read error. The rearrangement links TRBV5-5 to TRBJ2-2; tentative D call: TRBD1 (6 bases). This CDR3 has 15 residues. The V gene's germline CDR1 is SGHKS and CDR2 YYEKEE (reference sequence). In DNA, the CDR3 is TGTGCCAGCAGCTTAGGACAGTCCTACACCGGGGAGCTGTTCTTT. Translated: CASSLGQSYTGELFF.

In regard to this clonotype: A much larger clone is a single base away; this may be a read error. CDR3 nucleotides: TGCAGCGTTGAAGATCTGGGCGAGACCCAGTACTTC. Translating it yields CSVEDLGETQYF. This chain connects TRBV29-1 to TRBJ2-5, with D unresolved. Germline values: CDR1 SQVTM, CDR2 ANQGSEA. The CDR3 extends over 12 amino acids. V shed 0 bases and J shed 5 bases, with 7 bases lying between them.

In its sample, this clonotype was seen a few times. Possible read error: a much larger clone is one base away. J is TRBJ1-1 and V is TRBV7-8, with a possible D match to TRBD1 (5 bases). V gave up 1 base and J gave up 1 base, with 10 bases separating them. CDR1 and CDR2 (germline): SGHVS, FQNEAQ. The CDR3 covers 15 residues. The CDR3 reads CASSLGGRANTEAFF. The CDR3 DNA sequence: TGTGCCAGCAGCTTAGGGGGGAGGGCGAACACTGAAGCTTTCTTT.

The gene calls are TRBV5-1 and TRBJ2-7; D gene uncertain. This CDR3 region has 12 residues. CDR1 is SGHRS, CDR2 YFSETQ, per germline. Trimming pared 5 bases from V and 7 bases from J, leaving 13 bases between. The CDR3 is CASRLSGTEQYF. The CDR3 DNA reads TGCGCCAGCAGGTTATCCGGAACGGAGCAGTACTTC.